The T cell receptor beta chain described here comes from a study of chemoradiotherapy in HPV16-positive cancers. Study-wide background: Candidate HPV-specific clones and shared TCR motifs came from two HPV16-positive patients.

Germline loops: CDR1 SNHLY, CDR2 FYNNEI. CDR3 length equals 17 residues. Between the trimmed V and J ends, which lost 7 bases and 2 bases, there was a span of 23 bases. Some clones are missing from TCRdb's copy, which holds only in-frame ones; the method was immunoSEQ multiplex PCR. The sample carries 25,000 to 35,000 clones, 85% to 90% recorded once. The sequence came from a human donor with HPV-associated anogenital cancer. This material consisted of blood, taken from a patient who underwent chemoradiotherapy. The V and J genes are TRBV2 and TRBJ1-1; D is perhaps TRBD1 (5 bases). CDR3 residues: CASTPRTRQTLNTEAFF. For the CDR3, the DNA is TGTGCCAGCACGCCGAGAACCCGACAGACGCTCAACACTGAAGCTTTCTTT.